The 5 T cell receptor beta chains in this list originate from one sample, sequenced in a study of graft-versus-host responses after intestinal transplantation. No antigen has been assigned to these receptors. Using immunoSEQ multiplex PCR, the repertoire was profiled, and TCRdb retains in-frame clones only, with some absent. The sample contains 100,000 or so clones, roughly 90% of which appear only once. The sequences come from unstimulated CD4+ T cells sorted from spleen or lymph node cells, collected before transplant. All receptors come from a human donor who was the organ donor for an intestinal transplant.

This chain links TRBV5-1 with TRBJ2-1; 10 positions agree with TRBD2. CDR3 length: 14 residues. Germline V gene data show CDR1 as SGHRS and CDR2 as YFSETQ. The J segment lost 9 bases and the V segment lost 2 bases, leaving 5 bases of the junction unmatched. This chain's CDR3 is CASSLTSGVSEQFF. The CDR3, as DNA: TGCGCCAGCAGCTTAACTAGCGGGGTTAGTGAGCAGTTCTTC. The complete variable domain, with remaining parts taken from reference TRBV5-1 and TRBJ2-1, reads KAGVTQTPRYLIKTRGQQVTLSCSPISGHRSVSWYQQTPGQGLQFLFEYFSETQRNKGNFPGRFSGRQFSNSRSEMNVSTLELGDSALYLCASSLTSGVSEQFFGPGTRLTVL.

This clone was picked up a small number of times. Since no conserved phenylalanine or tryptophan closes the CDR3, a read error is the likely cause. Because the CDR3's place on the DNA is in doubt, the DNA is left out and the CDR3 is given as listed by TCRdb. V gene TRBV4-1 combines with J gene TRBJ2-7; no check of the table's D call, TRBD1, against the DNA was made. Germline loops: CDR1 MGHRA, CDR2 YSYEKL. The CDR3 length is 9 residues, termini included. The chain's CDR3 is CASSQECQI.

J is TRBJ2-3 and V is TRBV19; the D gene is possibly TRBD2 (5 bases). Germline-derived CDR1 and CDR2 are LNHDA and SQIVND (reference sequence). The V end was cut by 6 bases, the J end by 2 bases, with 18 bases between. CDR3 length: 16 amino acids. The CDR3: CASSPQILVPTDTQYF. In nucleotides, the CDR3 is TGTGCCAGTAGCCCCCAAATACTAGTACCCACAGATACGCAGTATTTT.

The genes are TRBV10-3 and TRBJ1-6, with no clear D. V shed 2 bases and J shed 3 bases, with 5 bases lying between them. This CDR3 is 14 amino acids long. Germline CDR1 reads ENHRY; CDR2 reads SYGVKD. The CDR3, as DNA: TGTGCCATCAGTGAGAGGGACTATAATTCACCCCTCCACTTT. It codes for CAISERDYNSPLHF.

The chain couples TRBV28 to TRBJ2-5; the match to TRBD2 covers 7 bases. Trimming removed 7 bases from V and 2 bases from J; junction bases left unmatched: 16. The CDR3 covers 17 residues. Germline loops: CDR1 MDHEN, CDR2 SYDVKM. DNA of the CDR3: TGTGCCAGCAATTATGACCCCACGGCTAGCGGACAAGAGACCCAGTACTTC. Translating gives CASNYDPTASGQETQYF.